This T cell receptor (beta chain) was found in a study of T cell responses to AZD1222 COVID-19 vaccine. Study-wide results and caveats: It was only a handful of AZD1222 recipients who were seropositive at baseline.

Assay: immunoSEQ multiplex PCR; the TCRdb copy retains only in-frame clones and omits some. This table holds 150,000 or so clones, approximately 91% found once. Trimming took 3 bases from V and 9 from J, leaving 9 bases between them. The CDR3 contains 13 residues. Germline V gene data show CDR1 as KGHSH and CDR2 as LQKENI. Doses given second, at about 4 or about 12 weeks, were pooled. Only one count was recorded for this clone. Its antigen is not known. This clonotype originated in an adult who received the AZD1222 COVID-19 vaccine. The source material was peripheral blood, sampled 28 days after the second AZD1222 dose. The genes are TRBV18 and TRBJ1-6; no reliable D call. The CDR3, as DNA: TGTGCCAGCTCACCCGACGTTTTTTCACCCCTCCACTTT. It yields the protein CASSPDVFSPLHF.